This T cell receptor beta chain stems from a study of blood T cell repertoires in COVID-19. Study background: Specimens from acute and convalescent COVID-19 originated in the United States, Italy and Spain. Nucleic acid was either cDNA or gDNA, and it came from T cells, B-cell-depleted T cells, or PBMCs.

The germline CDR1 and CDR2 sequences are LNHDA and SQIVND (reference sequence). The V gene lost 7 bases and the J gene lost 2 bases, with 14 bases spanning the gap. The CDR3 runs to 14 residues. Per the study methods: Amplifying reference gene primers gave estimates of nucleated cell counts. The table came from immunoSEQ multiplex PCR; TCRdb's copy has only in-frame clones and leaves some out. The V and J calls and clone size were taken over from that table, and D and trimming were inferred from the DNA. The table has under 150,000 clones, approximately 91% seen once; the top ten hold roughly 2%. The TCR originated in a human donor in a cohort sampled during active COVID-19. The chain couples TRBV19 to TRBJ2-5; the D gene is possibly TRBD2 (6 bases). Sequenced: peripheral blood. CDR3 sequence: CASNRDRGQETQYF. The CDR3 DNA follows: TGTGCCAGTAACCGGGACCGGGGGCAAGAGACCCAGTACTTC.